The 4 T cell receptor beta chains below were found in one sample sequenced in a study of control samples from healthy donors and cancer patients. Repertoires were generated with immunoSEQ multiplex PCR, while TCRdb's copy carries only in-frame clones and drops some. In the table there are some 90,000 clones, 86% of which are singletons. Sequencing used blood. The source is a woman between 50 and 59 years old in good health.

V is TRBV6-1 and J is TRBJ2-7; D is uncertain. The CDR3 spans 15 residues. From germline, CDR1 is MNHNS and CDR2 SASEGT. Trimming took 1 base from V and 1 from J, leaving 11 bases between them. CDR3 sequence: CASSEGLGFSYEQYF. The CDR3 nucleotides are TGTGCCAGCAGTGAAGGGCTGGGATTTTCCTACGAGCAGTACTTC.

V is TRBV6-6 and J is TRBJ1-2; 7 nucleotides line up with TRBD1. Germline trimming cut 4 bases from V and 7 bases from J; bases unmatched to any gene: 9. CDR1 MNHNY and CDR2 SVGAGI come from the germline V gene (reference sequence). There are 14 residues in the CDR3. The CDR3 DNA sequence: TGTGCCAGCAGTTTTGACAGGGACCCGGCTGGCTACACCTTC. It is translated as CASSFDRDPAGYTF.

The gene calls are TRBV15 and TRBJ1-6; D gene ambiguous. V was cut by 2 bases and J by 6 bases, with 14 bases left in between. CDR3 length equals 16 residues. The germline CDR1 and CDR2 sequences are LNHNV and YYDKDF (reference sequence). The DNA for the CDR3 is TGTGCCACCAGCAGAAACGAACGATTCCTTAATTCACCCCTCCACTTT. Translated: CATSRNERFLNSPLHF.

The rearrangement uses TRBV12-1 and TRBJ2-7; the D segment call TRBD2 is taken from the table without a DNA check. TRBV12-1 is classified as a pseudogene. The CDR3 length is 19 residues. Written as DNA, the CDR3 is TGTGCCAGCAGCCGAGAAGTTAGCGGGAGCGGACCTAGCTCCTACGAGCAGTACTTC. Amino acid sequence: CASSREVSGSGPSSYEQYF.